What follows is one TCR beta chain and its context. Its antigen is unknown. The sample belongs to a study of T-cell memory formation after mild COVID-19. The CDR3 runs to 13 residues. CDR1 is MNHEY and CDR2 is SVGEGT in the germline V gene. Trimming shortened V by 6 bases and J by 9 bases, and 15 bases separated the two germline ends. Study results and limitations: The appearance of some responding clones in pre-infection memory suggested that cross-reactive memory joined.

From the 5' RACE reads, TCRdb called clonotypes with MiXCR, one entry per CDR3 protein. The sample holds over 400,000 distinct CDR3 sequences, 20% to 30% seen once. Sequenced input: PBMCs or a T cell subset sorted from them (not recorded which). The chain joins TRBV6-2 or TRBV6-3 to TRBJ2-1, with D unclear. This TCR derives from an adult woman who had mild COVID-19 (a few samples of this study predate the infection). Cell type and time point are not known. The CDR3: CASRPAWAVEQFF. In DNA, the CDR3 is TGTGCCAGCAGACCGGCCTGGGCGGTTGAGCAGTTCTTC.